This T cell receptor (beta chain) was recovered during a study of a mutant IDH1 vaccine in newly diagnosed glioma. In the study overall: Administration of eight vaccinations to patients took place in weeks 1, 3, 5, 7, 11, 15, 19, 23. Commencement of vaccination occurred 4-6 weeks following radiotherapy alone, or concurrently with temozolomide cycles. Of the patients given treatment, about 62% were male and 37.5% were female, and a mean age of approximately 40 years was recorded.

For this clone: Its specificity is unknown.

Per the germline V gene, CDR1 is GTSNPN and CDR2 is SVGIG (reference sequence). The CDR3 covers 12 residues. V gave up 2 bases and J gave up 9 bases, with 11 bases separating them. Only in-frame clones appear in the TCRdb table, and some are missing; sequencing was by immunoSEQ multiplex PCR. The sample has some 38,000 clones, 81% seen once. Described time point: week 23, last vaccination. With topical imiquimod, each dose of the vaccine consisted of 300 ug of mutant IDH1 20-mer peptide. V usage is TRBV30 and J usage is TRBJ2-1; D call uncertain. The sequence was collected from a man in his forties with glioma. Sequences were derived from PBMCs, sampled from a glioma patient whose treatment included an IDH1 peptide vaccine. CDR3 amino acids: CAWSWLGGEQFF. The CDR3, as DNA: TGTGCCTGGAGTTGGTTGGGCGGTGAGCAGTTCTTC.